This T cell receptor beta chain was sequenced during a study of T cell responses to AZD1222 COVID-19 vaccine. Note on this clone: Its antigen remains unknown.

Study conclusions and caveats: CD4 TCRs linked to vaccination spanned spike, dominating at 160-218 and 743-854. Clonal diversity was possibly underestimated, and the donors were mostly white British, with more females. Unmutated variant regions are reportedly the target of nearly half of TCRs that are spike-specific.

CDR3 length equals 13 residues. The V segment lost 3 bases and the J segment 8 bases; nucleotides outside the gene matches: 5. From germline, CDR1 is MNHEY and CDR2 SMNVEV (reference sequence). Repertoires were generated with immunoSEQ multiplex PCR, while TCRdb's copy carries only in-frame clones and drops some. The table includes approximately 89,000 clones, roughly 84% detected once. Timing groups of about 4 and about 12 weeks for second doses were pooled. This sequence originates from an adult who received the AZD1222 COVID-19 vaccine. The chain joins TRBV27 to TRBJ1-2; TRBD1 matches at 8 bases. The sample in question was peripheral blood, obtained 28 days after the second AZD1222 dose. The CDR3 region has the DNA TGTGCCAGCAGTTTTCAGGGGGCGCGGGGCTACACCTTC. It encodes CASSFQGARGYTF.